This T cell receptor beta chain was sequenced for a study of early T cells in non-severe SARS-CoV-2 infection. Study overall: Sequencing of bulk RNA from unsorted whole blood was done, without chain pairing.

In this sample, this clonotype turned up many times. The antigen remains undetermined. Study-level findings and limits: CD4 and private specificities were missed by VDJdb matching, which favored anti-spike CD8 responses.

Unique molecular identifiers (one per individual cDNA molecule) were attached. TCRdb reanalysed the 5' RACE reads using MiXCR and keeps one entry per CDR3 protein. In the table there are 65,000 to 75,000 distinct CDR3 sequences, around 14% of which are singletons. Sample: whole blood. This TCR was sampled from an adult who was a healthcare worker with PCR-confirmed SARS-CoV-2 infection or an uninfected control (not recorded which).

DNA for the CDR3: TGCGCCAGCAGCAGAGGACAGGCCCGGAGCTCCTACAATGAGCAGTTCTTC. Translation: CASSRGQARSSYNEQFF. The chain has TRBV5-1 and TRBJ2-1; 7 bases match TRBD1. The V gene's germline CDR1 is SGHRS and CDR2 YFSETQ. This CDR3 comprises 17 residues. Germline trimming cut 4 bases from V and 0 bases from J; bases unmatched to any gene: 10.